The clone carrying this T cell receptor (beta chain) has at least ten counts. Its antigen is not known. V was trimmed by 2 bases and J by 10 bases, leaving 6 bases between them. The CDR3 sequence is 11 residues long. The germline gives CDR1 SGHVS, CDR2 FQNEAQ. MiXCR was used by TCRdb to re-call the PCR reads. The sample holds about 38,000 clones, about 27% seen once. This specimen belongs to a study of metastatic and nonmetastatic thyroid tumors. Among the patients, none had received any treatment before thyroid surgery. Findings and caveats of the study: A significant increase in TCR beta diversity was reportedly seen in malignant thyroid tumors relative to benign nodules, in blood and tumor.

V gene TRBV7-8 combines with J gene TRBJ2-1; unclear D gene. Sequenced: blood. This TCR was recovered from a male donor with papillary thyroid cancer or a benign thyroid nodule (not recorded which). Some clones in this sample may be carry-over from other donors' samples. This CDR3 reads CASSLLGEQFF. The CDR3 nucleotides are TGTGCCAGCAGCTTACTCGGAGAGCAGTTCTTC.